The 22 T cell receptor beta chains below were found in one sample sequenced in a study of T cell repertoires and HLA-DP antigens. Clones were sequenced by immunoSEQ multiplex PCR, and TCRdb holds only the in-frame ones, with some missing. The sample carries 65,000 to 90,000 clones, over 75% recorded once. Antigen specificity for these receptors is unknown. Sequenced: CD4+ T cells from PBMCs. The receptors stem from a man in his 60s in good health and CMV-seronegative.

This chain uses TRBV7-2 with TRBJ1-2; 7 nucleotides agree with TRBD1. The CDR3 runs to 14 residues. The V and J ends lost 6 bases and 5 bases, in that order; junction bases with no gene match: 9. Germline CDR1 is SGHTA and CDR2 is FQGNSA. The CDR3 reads CASSRPGTAYGYTF. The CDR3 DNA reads TGTGCCAGCAGTCGCCCCGGGACAGCATATGGCTACACCTTC.

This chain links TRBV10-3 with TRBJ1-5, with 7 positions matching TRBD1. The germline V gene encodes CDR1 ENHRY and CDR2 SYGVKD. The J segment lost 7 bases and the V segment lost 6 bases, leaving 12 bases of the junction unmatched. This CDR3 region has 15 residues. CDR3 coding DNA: TGTGCCATCAGCCCCGCTGACAGGGCTGGCCAGCCCCAGCATTTT. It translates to CAISPADRAGQPQHF.

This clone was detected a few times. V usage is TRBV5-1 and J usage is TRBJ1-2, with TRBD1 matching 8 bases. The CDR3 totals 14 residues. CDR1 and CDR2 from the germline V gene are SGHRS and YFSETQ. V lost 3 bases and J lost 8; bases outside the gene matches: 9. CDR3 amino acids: CASSSRTGRGGYTF. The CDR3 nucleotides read TGCGCCAGCAGCTCCCGGACAGGGAGGGGGGGCTACACCTTC.

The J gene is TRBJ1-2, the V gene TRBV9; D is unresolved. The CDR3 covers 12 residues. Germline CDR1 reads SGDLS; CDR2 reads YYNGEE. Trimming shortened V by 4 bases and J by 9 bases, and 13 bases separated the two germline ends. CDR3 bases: TGTGCCAGCAGCCAAGCCGCCCTAAGCTACACCTTC. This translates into CASSQAALSYTF.

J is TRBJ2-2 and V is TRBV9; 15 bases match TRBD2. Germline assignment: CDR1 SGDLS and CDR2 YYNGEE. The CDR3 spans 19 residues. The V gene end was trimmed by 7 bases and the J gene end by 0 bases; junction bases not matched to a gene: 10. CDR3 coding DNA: TGTGCCAGCCTCTCGGTCGGACTAGCGGGGGGGACGAACACCGGGGAGCTGTTTTTT. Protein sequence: CASLSVGLAGGTNTGELFF.

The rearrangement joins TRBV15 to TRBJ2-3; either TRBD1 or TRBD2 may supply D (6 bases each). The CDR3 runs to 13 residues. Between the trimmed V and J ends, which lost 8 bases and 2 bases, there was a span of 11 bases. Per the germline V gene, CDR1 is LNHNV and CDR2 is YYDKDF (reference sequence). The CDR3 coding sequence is TGTGCCACCTCGAGGGGGGACACAGATACGCAGTATTTT. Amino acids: CATSRGDTDTQYF.

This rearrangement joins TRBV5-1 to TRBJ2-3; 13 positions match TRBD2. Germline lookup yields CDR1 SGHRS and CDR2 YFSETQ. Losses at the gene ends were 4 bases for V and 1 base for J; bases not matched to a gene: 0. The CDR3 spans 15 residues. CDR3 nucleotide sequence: TGCGCCAGCAGCGGGACTAGCGGGGGCACAGATACGCAGTATTTT. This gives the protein CASSGTSGGTDTQYF.

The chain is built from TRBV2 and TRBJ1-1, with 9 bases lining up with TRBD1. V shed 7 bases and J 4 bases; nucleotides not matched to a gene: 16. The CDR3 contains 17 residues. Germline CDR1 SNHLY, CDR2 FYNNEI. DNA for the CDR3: TGTGCCAGCACCCCTGGACAGGGGTTACCCGGGGGCACTGAAGCTTTCTTT. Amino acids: CASTPGQGLPGGTEAFF.

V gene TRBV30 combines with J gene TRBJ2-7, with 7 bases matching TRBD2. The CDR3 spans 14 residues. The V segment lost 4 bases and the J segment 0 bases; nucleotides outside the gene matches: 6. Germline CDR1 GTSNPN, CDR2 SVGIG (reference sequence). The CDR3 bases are TGTGCCTGGAACCCTAGCGGCAGCTCCTACGAGCAGTACGTC. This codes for CAWNPSGSSYEQYV.

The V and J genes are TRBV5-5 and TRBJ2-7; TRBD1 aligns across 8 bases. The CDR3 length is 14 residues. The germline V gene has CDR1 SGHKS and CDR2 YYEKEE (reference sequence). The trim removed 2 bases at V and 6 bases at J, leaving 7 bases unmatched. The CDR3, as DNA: TGTGCCAGCAGCTTAATACAACAGGGGGGCGAGCAGTACTTC. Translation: CASSLIQQGGEQYF. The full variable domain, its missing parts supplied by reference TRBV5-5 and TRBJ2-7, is DAGVTQSPTHLIKTRGQQVTLRCSPISGHKSVSWYQQVLGQGPQFIFQYYEKEERGRGNFPDRFSARQFPNYSSELNVNALLLGDSALYLCASSLIQQGGEQYFGPGTRLTVT.

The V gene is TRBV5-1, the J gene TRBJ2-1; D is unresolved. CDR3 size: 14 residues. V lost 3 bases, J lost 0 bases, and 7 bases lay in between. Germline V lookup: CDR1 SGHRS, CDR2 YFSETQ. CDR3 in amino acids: CASSSTTSYNEQFF. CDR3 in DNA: TGCGCCAGCAGCTCCACGACCTCCTACAATGAGCAGTTCTTC.

CDR3 DNA sequence: TGTGCCAGTGGGGACTATGGCTACACCTTC. It translates to CASGDYGYTF. This chain connects TRBV19 to TRBJ1-2, with D unclear. V dropped 8 bases and J dropped 3 bases, with 4 bases sitting between them. The CDR3 runs 10 residues. Germline lookup yields CDR1 LNHDA and CDR2 SQIVND (reference sequence).

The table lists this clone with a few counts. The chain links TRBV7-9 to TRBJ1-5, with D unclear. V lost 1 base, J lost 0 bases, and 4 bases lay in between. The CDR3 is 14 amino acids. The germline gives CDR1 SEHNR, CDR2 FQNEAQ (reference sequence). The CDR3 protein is CASSLGTSNQPQHF. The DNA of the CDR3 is TGTGCCAGCAGCTTAGGGACTAGCAATCAGCCCCAGCATTTT.

The DNA of the CDR3 is TGTGCCAGCAGCTTAGCCGGGAGGGGATGGACCTACGAGCAGTACGTC. It specifies CASSLAGRGWTYEQYV. The J gene is TRBJ2-7, the V gene TRBV7-8, with 8 bases identical to TRBD2. The CDR3 has 16 amino acids. V gave up 0 bases and J gave up 2 bases; unmatched junction bases: 6. Germline CDR1 is SGHVS and CDR2 is FQNEAQ.

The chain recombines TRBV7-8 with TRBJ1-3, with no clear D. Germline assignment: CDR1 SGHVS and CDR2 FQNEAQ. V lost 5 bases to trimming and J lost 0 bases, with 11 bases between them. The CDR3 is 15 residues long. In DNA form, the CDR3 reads TGTGCCAGCAGCGGCCGGGCCGGCTCTGGAAACACCATATATTTT. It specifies CASSGRAGSGNTIYF.

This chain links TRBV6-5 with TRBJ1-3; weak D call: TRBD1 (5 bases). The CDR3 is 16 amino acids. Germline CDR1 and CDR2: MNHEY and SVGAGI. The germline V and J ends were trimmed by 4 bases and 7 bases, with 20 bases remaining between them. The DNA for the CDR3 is TGTGCCAGCAGTTGCGGGACTTCCAGACCCAGGAACACCATATATTTT. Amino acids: CASSCGTSRPRNTIYF.

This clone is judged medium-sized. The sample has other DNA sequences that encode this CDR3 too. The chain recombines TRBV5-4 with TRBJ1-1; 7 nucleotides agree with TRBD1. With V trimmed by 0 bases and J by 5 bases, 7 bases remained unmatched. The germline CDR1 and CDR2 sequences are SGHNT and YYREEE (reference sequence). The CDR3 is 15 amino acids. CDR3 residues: CASSLEGGLRTEAFF. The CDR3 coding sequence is TGTGCCAGCAGCTTGGAAGGGGGCCTAAGGACTGAAGCTTTCTTT. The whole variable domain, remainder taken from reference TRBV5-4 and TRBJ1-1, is ETGVTQSPTHLIKTRGQQVTLRCSSQSGHNTVSWYQQALGQGPQFIFQYYREEENGRGNFPPRFSGLQFPNYSSELNVNALELDDSALYLCASSLEGGLRTEAFFGQGTRLTVV.

The DNA for the CDR3 is TGTGCCAGCAGCGCGCTCCGGGACACCTTCTCCGGGGAGCTGTTTTTT. It translates to CASSALRDTFSGELFF. The chain links TRBV9 to TRBJ2-2; possibly TRBD1 for D (6 bases). The CDR3 runs to 16 residues. Germline assignment: CDR1 SGDLS and CDR2 YYNGEE. The V end was cut by 3 bases, the J end by 6 bases, with 18 bases between.

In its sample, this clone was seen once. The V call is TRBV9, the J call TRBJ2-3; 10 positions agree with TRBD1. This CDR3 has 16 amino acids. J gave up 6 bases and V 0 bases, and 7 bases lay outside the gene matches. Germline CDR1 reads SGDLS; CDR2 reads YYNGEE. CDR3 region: CASSVADRGLMDTQYF. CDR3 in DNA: TGTGCCAGCAGCGTAGCCGACAGGGGGCTCATGGATACGCAGTATTTT.

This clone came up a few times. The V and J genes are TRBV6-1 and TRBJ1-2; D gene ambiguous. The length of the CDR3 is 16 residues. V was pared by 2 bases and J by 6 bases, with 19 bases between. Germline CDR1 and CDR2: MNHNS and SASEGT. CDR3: CASSEMLGGQKNGYTF. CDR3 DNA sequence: TGTGCCAGCAGTGAAATGTTGGGTGGGCAGAAAAATGGCTACACCTTC.

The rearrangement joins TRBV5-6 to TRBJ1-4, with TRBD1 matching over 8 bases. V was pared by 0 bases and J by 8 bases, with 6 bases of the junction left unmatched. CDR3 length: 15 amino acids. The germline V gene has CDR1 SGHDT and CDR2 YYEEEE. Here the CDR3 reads CASSLVPGGEEKLFF. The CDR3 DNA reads TGTGCCAGCAGCTTGGTCCCAGGGGGCGAGGAAAAACTGTTTTTT.

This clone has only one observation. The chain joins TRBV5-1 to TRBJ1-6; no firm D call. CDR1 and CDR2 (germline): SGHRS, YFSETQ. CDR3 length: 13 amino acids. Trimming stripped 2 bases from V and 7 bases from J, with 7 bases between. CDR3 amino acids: CASSLERNSPLHF. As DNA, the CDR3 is TGCGCCAGCAGCTTAGAGAGAAATTCACCCCTCCACTTT.